This TCR beta chain was identified in a study of cytomegalovirus exposure and HLA in healthy donors. The study's findings and limits: The listing of approximately 160 TCR beta chains classed them as cytomegalovirus-associated.

PCR employed 60 Vbeta and 13 Jbeta primers. The repertoire was sequenced with immunoSEQ multiplex PCR; TCRdb's copy has only in-frame clones and lacks some. The sample includes 150,000 to 250,000 clones, 82% of them seen just once. Regarding this clone: No antigen is known for it.

CDR3 size: 21 residues. Germline CDR1 and CDR2: MDHEN and SYDVKM. The V and J ends lost 3 bases and 0 bases respectively, with 28 bases between them. This TCR derives from a woman aged 45 to 65 in good health and CMV-seropositive. This chain joins TRBV28 and TRBJ2-3; weak D call: TRBD2 (6 bases). Sequencing input: PBMCs. The CDR3 DNA reads as TGTGCCAGCAGTTTCGGGCCCCTGGGTGGTATCCTAGCGCGTAGCACAGATACGCAGTATTTT. Translated: CASSFGPLGGILARSTDTQYF.